Listed below are T cell receptor beta chains from one sample, sequenced in a study of shared clonotypes between healthy human individuals. Only in-frame clones appear in the TCRdb table, and some are missing; sequencing was by immunoSEQ multiplex PCR. The table lists millions of clones, about 95% of them singletons. The sample comprised naive CD8+ T cells sorted from blood. The receptors stem from a man aged 18 to 30 in good health. Both conserved end residues are part of each CDR3. The D gene is left open where the match is weak. The size of a clone is reported for some rows only, either as once, few or many, or as a class for expanded clones.

TRBV10-1	NA	14	TRBJ2-7	NA	TGCGCCAGCAGTGACGCAGGGACTCCCTACGAGCAGTACTTC	CASSDAGTPYEQYF
TRBV15	NA	15	TRBJ2-7	NA	TGTGCCACCAGCAGAGATAAAGGGACAAGCTACGAGCAGTACTTC	CATSRDKGTSYEQYF
TRBV5-4	NA	16	TRBJ2-3	TRBD2	TGTGCCAGCAGCTTGTGGGTAGCGGGTTACACAGATACGCAGTATTTT	CASSLWVAGYTDTQYF
TRBV28	NA	14	TRBJ2-7	TRBD1	TGTGCCAGCAGTCACAGGGGGCTGTCCTACGAGCAGTACTTC	CASSHRGLSYEQYF
TRBV27	NA	16	TRBJ1-1	TRBD1	TGTGCCAGCAGTTTCTCGGACAGGGGTTTGAACACTGAAGCTTTCTTT	CASSFSDRGLNTEAFF
TRBV5-6	NA	17	TRBJ1-3	NA	TGTGCCAGCAGCTTATCTTTCCGGGCCCCTACTGGAAACACCATATATTTT	CASSLSFRAPTGNTIYF
TRBV9	NA	14	TRBJ2-5	TRBD2	TGTGCCAGCAGCTCGGGAGGGATCCAAGAGACCCAGTACTTC	CASSSGGIQETQYF
TRBV7-9	NA	12	TRBJ2-7	NA	TGTGCCAGCAGTTCGGACACCTACGAGCAGTACTTC	CASSSDTYEQYF
TRBV7-9	NA	15	TRBJ2-3	NA	TGTGCCAGCAGTAACCGGGACGGGGGCACAGATACGCAGTATTTT	CASSNRDGGTDTQYF
TRBV30	NA	13	TRBJ2-2	NA	TGTGCCTGGAGTGTTGGAGGGACCGGGGAGCTGTTTTTT	CAWSVGGTGELFF
TRBV7-8	NA	16	TRBJ1-6	NA	TGTGCCAGCAGCTTATCCCCAGGGGCAGCGAGTTCACCCCTCCACTTT	CASSLSPGAASSPLHF
TRBV7-7	once	13	TRBJ2-7	NA	TGTGCTAGCAGCTTATCAAGGTTGGGAGAGCAGTACTTC	CASSLSRLGEQYF
TRBV27	NA	15	TRBJ2-5	TRBD2	TGTGCCAGCAGTTTATCCCCTAGCGGGGGGGAGACCCAGTACTTC	CASSLSPSGGETQYF
TRBV27	NA	18	TRBJ1-4	TRBD1	TGTGCCAGCAGTTTGCTACCGGACAGGACGACAACTAATGAAAAACTGTTTTTT	CASSLLPDRTTTNEKLFF
TRBV30	NA	15	TRBJ2-1	TRBD2	TGTGCCTGGATGGATGTAGCGGGGGGTTACAATGAGCAGTTCTTC	CAWMDVAGGYNEQFF
TRBV19	NA	12	TRBJ1-2	NA	TGTGCCAGTAGTAGACGGAACTATGGCTACACCTTC	CASSRRNYGYTF
TRBV27	once	17	TRBJ2-7	TRBD1	TGTGCCAGCAGTTTATCTGGGACAGCTCCATTCCTCTACGAGCAGTACTTC	CASSLSGTAPFLYEQYF
TRBV4-1	once	14	TRBJ2-7	TRBD2	TGCGCCAGCAGCCCAGCGGGAGGGGCCTACGAGCAGTACTTC	CASSPAGGAYEQYF
TRBV6-5	NA	13	TRBJ2-3	NA	TGTGCCAGCAGGGCAGGGGGGGCGGATACGCAGTATTTT	CASRAGGADTQYF
TRBV9	NA	14	TRBJ1-1	NA	TGTGCCAGCAGCCTCGACGGGGCTTGGACTGAAGCTTTCTTT	CASSLDGAWTEAFF
TRBV10-3	NA	15	TRBJ1-1	TRBD1	TGTGCCATCAGTGAGTCGACAGGGAGGGATACTGAAGCTTTCTTT	CAISESTGRDTEAFF
TRBV6-1	NA	14	TRBJ1-1	TRBD1	TGTGCCAGCAGCGGGGGGACAGGGAACACTGAAGCTTTCTTT	CASSGGTGNTEAFF
TRBV27	NA	14	TRBJ2-5	TRBD2	TGTGCCAGCAGTCAAGCGGGGGACGCGGAGACCCAGTACTTC	CASSQAGDAETQYF
TRBV28	once	14	TRBJ1-3	NA	TGTGCCAGCAGTTTCTCCGGAACTGGAAACACCATATATTTT	CASSFSGTGNTIYF
TRBV7-8	once	14	TRBJ1-1	TRBD1	TGTGCCAGCAGCCCCTGGACAGGGGACACTGAAGCTTTCTTT	CASSPWTGDTEAFF
TRBV28	once	15	TRBJ2-7	TRBD1	TGTGCCAGCAGTTTACCGGACAGGGGGTCCTACGAGCAGTACTTC	CASSLPDRGSYEQYF
TRBV6-1	once	16	TRBJ2-2	TRBD1	TGTGCCAGCAGTGACCCCGGGACAGGGTGGCCCGGGGAGCTGTTTTTT	CASSDPGTGWPGELFF
TRBV5-6	NA	16	TRBJ2-6	NA	TGTGCCAGCAGTCAGACAGTCGTCTCTGGGGCCAACGTCCTGACTTTC	CASSQTVVSGANVLTF
TRBV7-2	NA	13	TRBJ1-1	NA	TGTGCCAGCAGCCCTAGTCGGGGGGCTGAAGCTTTCTTT	CASSPSRGAEAFF
TRBV6-5	NA	15	TRBJ1-2	NA	TGTGCCAGCAGCCAGGGGCCGCGATCGGGCTATGGCTACACCTTC	CASSQGPRSGYGYTF
TRBV29-1	NA	13	TRBJ1-1	NA	TGCAGCGCCATTCCAACTGTGAACACTGAAGCTTTCTTT	CSAIPTVNTEAFF
TRBV18	NA	13	TRBJ2-7	TRBD2	TGTGCCAGCTCACCCGGGGGGGTGTACGAGCAGTACTTC	CASSPGGVYEQYF
TRBV6-1	NA	14	TRBJ2-3	NA	TGTGCCAGCAGTGCCAGACCAGGGATGGATACGCAGTATTTT	CASSARPGMDTQYF
TRBV2	NA	14	TRBJ1-1	NA	TGTGCCACTACGGGAGCAGGGCTTAACACTGAAGCTTTCTTT	CATTGAGLNTEAFF
TRBV13	NA	13	TRBJ2-7	NA	TGTGCCAGCAGCTTGGAGGGTTCCTACGAGCAGTACTTC	CASSLEGSYEQYF
TRBV28	NA	16	TRBJ1-2	TRBD1	TGTGCCAGCAGTTTATTTTACAGGGGGGCCGGCTATGGCTACACCTTC	CASSLFYRGAGYGYTF
TRBV25-1	NA	14	TRBJ2-5	NA	TGTGCCAGCAGCTCCCACGGGGTCATGGAGACCCAGTACTTC	CASSSHGVMETQYF
TRBV29-1	NA	11	TRBJ1-2	NA	TGCAGCGTTACGGGGGGCGCGGGCTACACCTTC	CSVTGGAGYTF
TRBV4-1	NA	19	TRBJ2-1	NA	TGCGCCAGCAGCCAAGAATCGGCGGTGGTTTTAAGCTCCTACAATGAGCAGTTCTTC	CASSQESAVVLSSYNEQFF
TRBV5-6	NA	13	TRBJ2-2	NA	TGTGCCAGCAGCATGGGACCCAGGGGGGAGCTGTTTTTT	CASSMGPRGELFF
TRBV19	NA	17	TRBJ2-5	TRBD2	TGTGCCAGTAGTATCTCTTCCTGGACTAGCGGGAAGGAGACCCAGTACTTC	CASSISSWTSGKETQYF
TRBV13	NA	15	TRBJ1-1	TRBD1	TGTGCCAGCAGCTTGACGACAGGGGGGAACACTGAAGCTTTCTTT	CASSLTTGGNTEAFF
TRBV6-6	NA	13	TRBJ1-6	NA	TGTGCCAGCAGTTACTTAGGGGACTTGACCCTCCACTTT	CASSYLGDLTLHF
TRBV2	NA	14	TRBJ2-5	NA	TGTGCCAGCAGACCGACTAGGTTAGAAGAGACCCAGTACTTC	CASRPTRLEETQYF
TRBV11-2	NA	13	TRBJ1-2	NA	TGTGCCAGCAGCCCCGGGGGCGTCTATGGCTACACCTTC	CASSPGGVYGYTF
TRBV10-3	NA	11	TRBJ2-7	NA	TGTGCCATCAGTGACAACTACGAGCAGTACTTC	CAISDNYEQYF
TRBV4-3	NA	14	TRBJ2-7	TRBD2	TGCGCCAGCAGCCAGGAAGCGGGAGTACGCGAGCAGTACTTC	CASSQEAGVREQYF
TRBV7-9	NA	15	TRBJ2-5	TRBD1	TGTGCCAGCAGCTTCGGGACAGGGGGGACGGAGACCCAGTACTTC	CASSFGTGGTETQYF
TRBV14	NA	16	TRBJ2-7	NA	TGTGCCAGCAGCCAAGGCGCGGTTTCCTACATTGACGAGCAGTACTTC	CASSQGAVSYIDEQYF
TRBV7-9	NA	13	TRBJ1-1	NA	TGTGCCGGCGATCCTCAGGGGAACACTGAAGCTTTCTTT	CAGDPQGNTEAFF
TRBV7-8	NA	15	TRBJ2-7	NA	TGTGCCAGCAGCTCACTAGTACTGGGGTCCTACGAGCAGTACTTC	CASSSLVLGSYEQYF
TRBV27	NA	13	TRBJ2-1	NA	TGTGCCAGCAGTTCTACGGGCTACAATGAGCAGTTCTTC	CASSSTGYNEQFF
TRBV6-1	NA	15	TRBJ1-5	TRBD1	TGTGCCAGCAGTGACTCGACAGGGGGCAATCAGCCCCAGCATTTT	CASSDSTGGNQPQHF
TRBV4-3	NA	14	TRBJ2-5	NA	TGCGCCAGCAGCCAAGATAGTGGAGGAGAGACCCAGTACTTC	CASSQDSGGETQYF
TRBV27	NA	15	TRBJ2-7	TRBD2	TGTGCCAGCAGCTCCAGACTAGCGGGATTCCACGAGCAGTACTTC	CASSSRLAGFHEQYF